What follows are 10 T cell receptor beta chains derived from one specimen sequenced in a study of OX40 agonist ivuxolimab in advanced cancers. TCRdb keeps only in-frame clones here, not all; method: immunoSEQ multiplex PCR. Of just over 60,000 clones listed, approximately 92% are singletons. Material: CD4+ or CD8+ T cells sorted from blood, obtained in a trial of the OX40 agonist ivuxolimab. Every receptor here comes from an adult with an advanced solid tumor such as melanoma, head and neck, liver or kidney cancer.

This clone was detected only once. One end of the junction does not line up with germline, which may come from a read error. This chain joins TRBV5-1 and TRBJ2-5; TRBD1 matches at 7 bases. The length of the CDR3 is 14 residues. Germline V gene lookup returns CDR1 SGHRS and CDR2 YFSETQ. The CDR3 is CASSIQGNRETQYF. For the CDR3, the DNA is TGTGCCAGCAGCATACAGGGGAATCGAGAGACCCAGTACTTC.

The rearrangement joins TRBV14 to TRBJ2-2; D tentatively reads TRBD1 or TRBD2 (5 bases each). The CDR3 spans 18 residues. Germline V gene data show CDR1 as SGHDN and CDR2 as FVKESK. The V end was cut by 3 bases, the J end by 0 bases, with 17 bases between. Here the CDR3 reads CASSQRGLGYANTGELFF. In DNA, the CDR3 is TGTGCCAGCAGCCAGAGGGGCCTGGGGTACGCGAACACCGGGGAGCTGTTTTTT.

The chain recombines TRBV5-4 with TRBJ2-3, with TRBD1 matching over 7 bases. Trimming took 0 bases from V and 4 from J; bases not matched to a gene: 5. Germline values: CDR1 SGHNT, CDR2 YYREEE (reference sequence). CDR3 size: 15 residues. The chain's CDR3 is CASSLGGGGADTQYF. The CDR3 DNA sequence: TGTGCCAGCAGCTTGGGAGGGGGCGGTGCAGATACGCAGTATTTT.

This sequence joins TRBV6-5 and TRBJ2-1, with 12 nucleotides matching TRBD2. With V trimmed by 4 bases and J by 5 bases, 3 bases remained unmatched. This CDR3 is built from 15 residues. Germline lookup yields CDR1 MNHEY and CDR2 SVGAGI. The CDR3 region has the DNA TGTGCCAGCAGTTCCCGGACTAGCGGGAACAATGAGCAGTTCTTC. This gives the protein CASSSRTSGNNEQFF.

The V gene is TRBV6-1, the J gene TRBJ2-2; TRBD1 is a possible D gene (5 bases). Germline CDR1 MNHNS, CDR2 SASEGT. The CDR3 has 15 residues. Trimming took off 6 bases at V and 0 bases at J, with 11 bases between the two ends. The chain's CDR3 is CASRFQGANTGELFF. The DNA of the CDR3 is TGTGCCAGCAGGTTCCAAGGGGCGAACACCGGGGAGCTGTTTTTT.

V usage is TRBV7-3 and J usage is TRBJ2-3, with TRBD2 matching over 13 bases. V was clipped by 6 bases and J by 1 base; unmatched bases: 4. The CDR3 spans 16 residues. The germline gives CDR1 SGHTA, CDR2 FQGTGA. The CDR3 sequence is CASSPGTSGGTDTQYF. Here the CDR3 DNA reads TGTGCCAGCAGTCCCGGGACTAGCGGGGGCACAGATACGCAGTATTTT.

The gene calls are TRBV6-6 and TRBJ2-7; the D call may be TRBD1 or TRBD2 (5 bases each). Trimming left V 6 bases short and J 6 bases short, with 15 bases between. In germline, CDR1 is MNHNY, CDR2 SVGAGI (reference sequence). The CDR3 totals 13 residues. CDR3 sequence: CASRRRDASEQYF. CDR3 DNA: TGTGCCAGCAGACGACGGGACGCATCCGAGCAGTACTTC.

The CDR3 DNA is TGTGCCAGCAGCTCAACGTCTTACAGGGGGCTTGGAGATACGCAGTATTTT. Amino acid sequence: CASSSTSYRGLGDTQYF. The rearrangement uses TRBV11-3 and TRBJ2-3; 9 nucleotides match TRBD1. The CDR3 sequence is 17 residues long. The germline CDR1 and CDR2 sequences are SGHNT and YENEEA. The V and J ends lost 4 bases and 5 bases, in that order; junction bases with no gene match: 13. Full variable domain (outside the CDR3, taken from reference TRBV11-3 and TRBJ2-3): EAGVVQSPRYKIIEKKQPVAFWCNPISGHNTLYWYLQNLGQGPELLIRYENEEAVDDSQLPKDRFSAERLKGVDSTLKIQPAELGDSAVYLCASSSTSYRGLGDTQYFGPGTRLTVL.

This clone was recorded a few times. The chain's CDR3 is CASSLSGNTEAFF. The CDR3 coding sequence is TGTGCCAGCAGCTTATCGGGGAACACTGAAGCTTTCTTT. The chain couples TRBV7-3 to TRBJ1-1; D unresolved. Germline lookup yields CDR1 SGHTA and CDR2 FQGTGA. The V end lost 2 bases, the J end lost 1 base, and 5 bases lay between the germline ends. CDR3 length: 13 residues. The full variable domain, completed using reference TRBV7-3 and TRBJ1-1, is GAGVSQTPSNKVTEKGKYVELRCDPISGHTALYWYRQSLGQGPEFLIYFQGTGAADDSGLPNDRFFAVRPEGSVSTLKIQRTERGDSAVYLCASSLSGNTEAFFGQGTRLTVV.

The J gene is TRBJ2-7, the V gene TRBV6-5; D ambiguous. V dropped 6 bases and J dropped 7 bases, with 16 bases sitting between them. CDR1 and CDR2 from the germline V gene are MNHEY and SVGAGI. This CDR3 is 13 amino acids long. For the CDR3, the DNA is TGTGCCAGCAGCGGAAGCCCAGGTTTAGAGCAGTACTTC. This encodes CASSGSPGLEQYF.